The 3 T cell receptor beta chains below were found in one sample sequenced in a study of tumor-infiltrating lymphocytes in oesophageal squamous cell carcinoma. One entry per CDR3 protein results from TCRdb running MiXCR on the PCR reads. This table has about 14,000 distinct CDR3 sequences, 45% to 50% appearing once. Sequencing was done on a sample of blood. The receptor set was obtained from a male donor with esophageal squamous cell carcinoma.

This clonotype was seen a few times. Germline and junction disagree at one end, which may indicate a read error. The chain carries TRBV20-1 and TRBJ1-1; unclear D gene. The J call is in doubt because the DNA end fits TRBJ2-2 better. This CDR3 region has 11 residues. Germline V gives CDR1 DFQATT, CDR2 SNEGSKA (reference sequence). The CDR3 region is CSATKTGELFF. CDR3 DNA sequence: TGCAGTGCAACGAAAACCGGGGAGCTGTTTTTT.

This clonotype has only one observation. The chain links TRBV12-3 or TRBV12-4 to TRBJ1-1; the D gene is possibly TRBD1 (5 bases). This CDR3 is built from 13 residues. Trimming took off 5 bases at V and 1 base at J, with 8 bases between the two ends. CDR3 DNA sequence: TGTGCCAGCAGTAAAACAGGGAACACTGAAGCTTTCTTT. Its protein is CASSKTGNTEAFF.

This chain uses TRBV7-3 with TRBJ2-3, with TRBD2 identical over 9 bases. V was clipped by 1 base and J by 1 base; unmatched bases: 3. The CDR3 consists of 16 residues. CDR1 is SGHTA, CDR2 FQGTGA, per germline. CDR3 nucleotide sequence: TGTGCCAGCAGCTTAAGGCCTAGCGGGGGCACAGATACGCAGTATTTT. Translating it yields CASSLRPSGGTDTQYF.